This T cell receptor beta chain came from a study of CD8+ T cells in alopecia areata. cDNA serving as the sequencing template came from extracted, reverse transcribed RNA. The protocol was immunoSEQ multiplex PCR, while the TCRdb copy is restricted to in-frame clones and leaves out a portion. The table lists 150,000 to 200,000 clones, roughly 50% of them singletons, with approximately 16% in the top ten. Treatment specified: oral pan-JAK inhibitor, 5-10 mg twice daily. Germline V gives CDR1 SGHNT, CDR2 YYREEE (reference sequence). The CDR3 has 13 residues. Trimming cost V 4 bases and J 4 bases, with 11 bases left between them.

The starting material was CD4+ T cells sorted from blood, obtained between weeks 55 and 65, from a patient treated with tofacitinib. This sequence was found in a human donor with alopecia areata. The chain links TRBV5-4 to TRBJ1-2; D is unclear. The CDR3 DNA is TGTGCCAGCAGCCTAAGACTGTCCTATGGCTACACCTTC. It translates to CASSLRLSYGYTF. The whole variable domain, remainder taken from reference TRBV5-4 and TRBJ1-2, is ETGVTQSPTHLIKTRGQQVTLRCSSQSGHNTVSWYQQALGQGPQFIFQYYREEENGRGNFPPRFSGLQFPNYSSELNVNALELDDSALYLCASSLRLSYGYTFGSGTRLTVV.